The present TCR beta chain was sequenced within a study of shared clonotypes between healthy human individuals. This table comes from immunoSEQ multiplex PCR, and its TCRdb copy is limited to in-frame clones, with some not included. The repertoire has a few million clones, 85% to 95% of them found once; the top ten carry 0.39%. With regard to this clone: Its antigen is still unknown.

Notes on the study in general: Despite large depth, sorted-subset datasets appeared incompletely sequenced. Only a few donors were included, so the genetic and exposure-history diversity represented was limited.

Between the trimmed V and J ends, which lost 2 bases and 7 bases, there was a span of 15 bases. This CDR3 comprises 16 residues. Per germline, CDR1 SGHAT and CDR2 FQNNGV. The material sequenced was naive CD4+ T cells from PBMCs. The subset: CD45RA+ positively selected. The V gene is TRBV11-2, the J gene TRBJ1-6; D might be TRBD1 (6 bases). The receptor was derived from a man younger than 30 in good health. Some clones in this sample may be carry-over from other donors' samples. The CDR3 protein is CASSLWSGVRNSPLHF. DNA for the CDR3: TGTGCCAGCAGCTTATGGTCAGGGGTTCGGAATTCACCCCTCCACTTT.